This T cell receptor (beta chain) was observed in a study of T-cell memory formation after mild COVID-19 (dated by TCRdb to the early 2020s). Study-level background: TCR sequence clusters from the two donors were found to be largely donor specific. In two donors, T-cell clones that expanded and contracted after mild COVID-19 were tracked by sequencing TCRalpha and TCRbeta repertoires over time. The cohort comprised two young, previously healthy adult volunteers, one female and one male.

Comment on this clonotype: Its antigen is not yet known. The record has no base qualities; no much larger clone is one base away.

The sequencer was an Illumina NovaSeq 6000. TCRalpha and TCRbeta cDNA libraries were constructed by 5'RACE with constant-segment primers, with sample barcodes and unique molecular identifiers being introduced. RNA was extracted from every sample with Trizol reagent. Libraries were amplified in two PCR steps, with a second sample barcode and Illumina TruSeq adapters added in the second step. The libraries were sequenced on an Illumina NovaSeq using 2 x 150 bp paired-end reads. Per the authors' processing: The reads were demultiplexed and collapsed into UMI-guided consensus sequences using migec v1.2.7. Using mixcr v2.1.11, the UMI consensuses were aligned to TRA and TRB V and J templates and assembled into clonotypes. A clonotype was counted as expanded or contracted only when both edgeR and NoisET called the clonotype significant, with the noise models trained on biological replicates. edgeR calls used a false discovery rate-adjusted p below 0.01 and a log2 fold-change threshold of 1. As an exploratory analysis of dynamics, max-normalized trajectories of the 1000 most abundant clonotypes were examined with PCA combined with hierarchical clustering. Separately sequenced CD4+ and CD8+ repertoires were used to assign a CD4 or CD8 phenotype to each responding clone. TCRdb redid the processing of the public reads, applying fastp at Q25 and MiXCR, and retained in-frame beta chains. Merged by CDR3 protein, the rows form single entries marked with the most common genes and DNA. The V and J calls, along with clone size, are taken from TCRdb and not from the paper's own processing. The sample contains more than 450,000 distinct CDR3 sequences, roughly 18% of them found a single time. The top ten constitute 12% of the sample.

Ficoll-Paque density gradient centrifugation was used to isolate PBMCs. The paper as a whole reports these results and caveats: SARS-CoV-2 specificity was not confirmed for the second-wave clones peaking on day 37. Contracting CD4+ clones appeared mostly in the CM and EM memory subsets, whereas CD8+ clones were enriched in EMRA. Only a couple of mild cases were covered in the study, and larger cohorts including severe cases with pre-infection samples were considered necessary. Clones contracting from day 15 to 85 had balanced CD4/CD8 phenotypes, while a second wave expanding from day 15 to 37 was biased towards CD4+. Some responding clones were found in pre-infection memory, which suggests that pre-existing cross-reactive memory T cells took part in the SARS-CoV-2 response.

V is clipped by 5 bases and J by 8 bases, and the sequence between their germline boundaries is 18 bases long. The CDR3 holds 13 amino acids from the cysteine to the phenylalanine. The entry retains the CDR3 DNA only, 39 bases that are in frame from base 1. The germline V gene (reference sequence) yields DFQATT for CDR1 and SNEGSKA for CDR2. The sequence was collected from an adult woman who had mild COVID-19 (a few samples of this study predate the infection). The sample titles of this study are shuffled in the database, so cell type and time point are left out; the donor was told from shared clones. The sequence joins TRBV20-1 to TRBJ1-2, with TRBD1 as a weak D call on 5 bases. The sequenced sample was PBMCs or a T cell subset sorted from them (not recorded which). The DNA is TGCAGTGCTGAGTATTTGGGGACTATGGGCTACACCTTC. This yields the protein CSAEYLGTMGYTF.